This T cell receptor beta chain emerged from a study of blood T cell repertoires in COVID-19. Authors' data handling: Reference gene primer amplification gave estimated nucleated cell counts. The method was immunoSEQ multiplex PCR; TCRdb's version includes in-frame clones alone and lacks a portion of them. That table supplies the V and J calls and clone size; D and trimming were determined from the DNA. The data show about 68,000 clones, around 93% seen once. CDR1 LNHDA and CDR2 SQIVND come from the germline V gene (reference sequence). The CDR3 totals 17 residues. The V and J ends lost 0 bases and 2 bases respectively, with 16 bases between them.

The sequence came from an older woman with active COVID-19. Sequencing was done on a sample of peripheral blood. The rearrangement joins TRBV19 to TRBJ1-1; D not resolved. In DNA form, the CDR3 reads TGTGCCAGTAGTATAGATCTTACAGCAGGACTAAACACTGAAGCTTTCTTT. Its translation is CASSIDLTAGLNTEAFF. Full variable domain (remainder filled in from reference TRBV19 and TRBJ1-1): DGGITQSPKYLFRKEGQNVTLSCEQNLNHDAMYWYRQDPGQGLRLIYYSQIVNDFQKGDIAEGYSVSREKKESFPLTVTSAQKNPTAFYLCASSIDLTAGLNTEAFFGQGTRLTVV.